Following are 27 T cell receptor beta chains from one sample sequenced in a study of OX40 agonist ivuxolimab in advanced cancers. Clones were read by immunoSEQ multiplex PCR, and TCRdb kept only the in-frame ones, dropping some. This sample yields tens of thousands of clones, of which approximately 80% are seen a single time; about 2% belongs to the top ten. The sample consisted of CD4+ or CD8+ T cells sorted from blood, taken in a trial of the OX40 agonist ivuxolimab. The receptors originated from an adult with an advanced solid tumor such as melanoma, head and neck, liver or kidney cancer.

This chain links TRBV28 with TRBJ2-7; the match to TRBD1 covers 9 bases. This CDR3 comprises 15 residues. J was trimmed by 7 bases and V by 4 bases; bases with no gene match: 11. Germline CDR1 reads MDHEN; CDR2 reads SYDVKM. The CDR3: CASSSRRDRVKEQYF. CDR3 bases: TGTGCCAGCAGTTCACGCAGGGACAGGGTTAAAGAGCAGTACTTC.

The CDR3 DNA reads TGTGCCAGCACCGGGGGTAGCACTGAAGCTTTCTTT. Residues: CASTGGSTEAFF. This chain joins TRBV28 and TRBJ1-1; a possible D gene is TRBD1 (5 bases). Germline lookup yields CDR1 MDHEN and CDR2 SYDVKM. Trimming shortened V by 7 bases and J by 4 bases, and 10 bases separated the two germline ends. This CDR3 has 12 residues.

The chain couples TRBV19 to TRBJ2-1; TRBD2 agrees at 10 bases. Trimming at V came to 0 bases and at J to 8 bases, leaving 7 bases not matched to a gene. This CDR3 contains 16 residues. The germline V gene has CDR1 LNHDA and CDR2 SQIVND (reference sequence). The chain's CDR3 is CASSIDLVAGGYEQFF. The CDR3 DNA is TGTGCCAGTAGTATAGATCTGGTAGCGGGAGGTTATGAGCAGTTCTTC.

V usage is TRBV5-1 and J usage is TRBJ2-2; 9 bases fit TRBD1. Per the germline V gene, CDR1 is SGHRS and CDR2 is YFSETQ. CDR3 length: 17 residues. V lost 5 bases and J lost 2; bases outside the gene matches: 10. Written as DNA, the CDR3 is TGCGCCAGCAGGAAAAACGGGACAGGGCCTAACACCGGGGAGCTGTTTTTT. This codes for CASRKNGTGPNTGELFF.

This clone was seen a single time. This sample includes further DNA sequences coding for the same CDR3. V usage is TRBV7-9 and J usage is TRBJ2-7; D is tentatively TRBD1 or TRBD2 (5 bases each). Trimming removed 0 bases from V and 8 bases from J, with 11 bases in between. This CDR3 has 13 amino acids. The germline V gene has CDR1 SEHNR and CDR2 FQNEAQ (reference sequence). The CDR3 DNA reads TGTGCCAGCAGCTTAGCCCCGGGACGCCAGCAGTACTTC. It is translated as CASSLAPGRQQYF.

Only one count was recorded for this clone. The rearrangement uses TRBV5-4 and TRBJ2-4, with no clear D. This CDR3 spans 15 amino acids. Germline V gene sequence: CDR1 SGHNT, CDR2 YYREEE (reference sequence). V was cut by 2 bases and J by 0 bases, with 9 bases left in between. This chain's CDR3 is CASSLDALAKNIQYF. CDR3 DNA: TGTGCCAGCAGCTTAGACGCTTTAGCCAAAAACATTCAGTACTTC.

The gene calls are TRBV11-3 and TRBJ2-3; D perhaps matches TRBD2 (5 bases). The V gene's germline CDR1 is SGHNT and CDR2 YENEEA. This CDR3 is built from 15 residues. V lost 1 base and J lost 2, with 10 bases in between. The CDR3 DNA sequence: TGTGCCAGCAGCTTAGGTGGGAGTGCCACAGATACGCAGTATTTT. The encoded protein is CASSLGGSATDTQYF.

The rearrangement links TRBV5-1 to TRBJ1-1; D call uncertain. This CDR3 is 16 amino acids long. The V gene lost 2 bases and the J gene lost 0 bases, with 14 bases spanning the gap. CDR1 is SGHRS and CDR2 is YFSETQ in the germline V gene. The chain's CDR3 is CASSLLGQGLNTEAFF. CDR3 sequence (DNA): TGCGCCAGCAGCTTATTGGGCCAAGGTTTGAACACTGAAGCTTTCTTT. Filled out from reference TRBV5-1 and TRBJ1-1, the complete variable domain reads KAGVTQTPRYLIKTRGQQVTLSCSPISGHRSVSWYQQTPGQGLQFLFEYFSETQRNKGNFPGRFSGRQFSNSRSEMNVSTLELGDSALYLCASSLLGQGLNTEAFFGQGTRLTVV.

The rearrangement links TRBV7-2 to TRBJ2-2; 7 nucleotides match TRBD2. Germline V gene lookup returns CDR1 SGHTA and CDR2 FQGNSA. The CDR3 contains 14 residues. After removal of 4 bases from V and 2 bases from J, the junction contained 1 base not matched to a gene. The CDR3 loop is CASSSGLNTGELFF. The DNA of the CDR3 is TGTGCCAGCAGCTCGGGACTAAACACCGGGGAGCTGTTTTTT.

Only a few counts were recorded for this clone. The gene calls are TRBV6-6 and TRBJ1-4; a weak D match, TRBD1 (5 bases). From germline, CDR1 is MNHNY and CDR2 SVGAGI (reference sequence). V lost 7 bases and J lost 7, with 13 bases in between. The CDR3 is 13 amino acids. Written as DNA, the CDR3 is TGTGCCAGCATCCCACCTGGGGGTGAAAAACTGTTTTTT. Its protein product is CASIPPGGEKLFF.

The chain has TRBV28 and TRBJ2-2, with D possibly being TRBD2 (5 bases). V lost 4 bases to trimming and J lost 4 bases, with 16 bases between them. This CDR3 is 16 amino acids long. Germline lookup yields CDR1 MDHEN and CDR2 SYDVKM. The CDR3 protein is CASSSPSQAGTGELFF. As DNA, the CDR3 is TGTGCCAGCAGTTCGCCTAGCCAGGCGGGCACCGGGGAGCTGTTTTTT. Looking up the rest from reference TRBV28 and TRBJ2-2 gives the full variable domain: DVKVTQSSRYLVKRTGEKVFLECVQDMDHENMFWYRQDPGLGLRLIYFSYDVKMKEKGDIPEGYSVSREKKERFSLILESASTNQTSMYLCASSSPSQAGTGELFFGEGSRLTVL.

The count of this clone is one. The J gene is TRBJ2-5, the V gene TRBV10-3, with D perhaps TRBD2 (5 bases). The V gene lost 7 bases and the J gene lost 5 bases, with 14 bases spanning the gap. CDR1 is ENHRY and CDR2 is SYGVKD in the germline V gene. This CDR3 spans 13 amino acids. The CDR3 sequence is CAIMAGNRETQYF. CDR3 DNA: TGTGCCATCATGGCGGGCAACCGGGAGACCCAGTACTTC.

The rearrangement links TRBV18 to TRBJ1-4; 8 bases agree with TRBD1. The V gene's germline CDR1 is KGHSH and CDR2 LQKENI. V lost 4 bases to trimming and J lost 0 bases; unmatched junction nucleotides: 4. The CDR3 runs to 16 residues. In DNA form, the CDR3 reads TGTGCCAGCTCACGGCGGACAGGGCCAACTAATGAAAAACTGTTTTTT. This sequence encodes CASSRRTGPTNEKLFF.

V usage is TRBV4-1 and J usage is TRBJ2-3; D is possibly TRBD1 (5 bases). V was pared by 1 base and J by 2 bases, with 13 bases between. The CDR3 extends over 16 amino acids. Germline CDR1 is MGHRA and CDR2 is YSYEKL. CDR3 sequence: CASSQVMGRTTDTQYF. In nucleotides, the CDR3 is TGCGCCAGCAGCCAAGTTATGGGGCGGACCACAGATACGCAGTATTTT.

The chain carries TRBV30 and TRBJ1-2; maybe TRBD1 (5 bases). Per germline, CDR1 GTSNPN and CDR2 SVGIG (reference sequence). The CDR3 consists of 15 residues. V was shortened by 0 bases and J by 3 bases, with 14 bases between the two germline ends. The CDR3 reads CAWSVPQGAYYGYTF. As DNA, the CDR3 is TGTGCCTGGAGTGTACCGCAGGGCGCTTACTATGGCTACACCTTC.

To note about this clone: At one boundary the junction diverges from the germline segment, which might be a read error. This rearrangement joins TRBV27 to TRBJ1-1; 10 bases agree with TRBD1. CDR1 is MNHEY, CDR2 SMNVEV, per germline (reference sequence). CDR3 length: 13 residues. CDR3 DNA: TGTGCCAGCAGGTGGACAGGGGGAGTTGAATCTTTCTTT. Encoded protein: CASRWTGGVESFF.

The V gene is TRBV27, the J gene TRBJ1-2, with 12 bases lining up with TRBD1. The trim removed 2 bases at V and 0 bases at J, leaving 10 bases unmatched. CDR1 and CDR2 from the germline V gene are MNHEY and SMNVEV (reference sequence). This CDR3 has 19 residues. The CDR3 bases are TGTGCCAGCAGTTTAAAGGTTTGGGGGACAGGGGGCGCTAACTATGGCTACACCTTC. This sequence encodes CASSLKVWGTGGANYGYTF.

The V gene is TRBV23-1, the J gene TRBJ2-4; no firm D call. TRBV23-1 is identified as an open reading frame with a role that is uncertain. V lost 0 bases, J lost 0 bases, and 6 bases lay in between. The CDR3 has 15 amino acids. In DNA, the CDR3 is TGCGCCAGCAGTCAATCACTTATAGCCAAAAACATTCAGTACTTC. Its translation: CASSQSLIAKNIQYF.

This chain links TRBV10-3 with TRBJ2-7, with 7 positions matching TRBD1. The length of the CDR3 is 12 residues. With 8 bases clipped from V and 3 bases from J, the junction kept 4 bases outside the gene matches. Germline CDR1 and CDR2: ENHRY and SYGVKD. The CDR3 sequence: CAIGTALYEQYF. Written as DNA, the CDR3 is TGTGCCATCGGGACAGCGCTCTACGAGCAGTACTTC.

This sequence joins TRBV15 and TRBJ1-6; TRBD1 agrees at 8 bases. There are 19 residues in the CDR3. V shed 0 bases and J 6 bases; nucleotides not matched to a gene: 13. Germline CDR1 is LNHNV and CDR2 is YYDKDF (reference sequence). This chain's CDR3 is CATSRDQRGRGLSNSPLHF. The DNA for the CDR3 is TGTGCCACCAGCAGAGATCAACGGGGCAGGGGGCTGAGTAATTCACCCCTCCACTTT.

The rearrangement uses TRBV19 and TRBJ2-7, with 9 nucleotides matching TRBD1. Germline lookup yields CDR1 LNHDA and CDR2 SQIVND (reference sequence). The CDR3 runs 14 residues. V was pared by 9 bases and J by 2 bases, with 8 bases of the junction left unmatched. In nucleotides, the CDR3 is TGTGCCAGCAAGCCCGGGACAGGGACCTACGAGCAGTACTTC. The encoded protein is CASKPGTGTYEQYF.

The chain joins TRBV15 to TRBJ2-3, with 11 positions matching TRBD2. V shed 0 bases and J 6 bases; nucleotides not matched to a gene: 14. CDR1 and CDR2 from the germline V gene are LNHNV and YYDKDF (reference sequence). CDR3 size: 19 residues. In nucleotides, the CDR3 is TGTGCCACCAGCAGAGACAGTCCGGGACTAGCGGTCTCCACCGATACGCAGTATTTT. Its protein is CATSRDSPGLAVSTDTQYF.

V usage is TRBV15 and J usage is TRBJ1-2; TRBD1 matches 7 bases. This CDR3 comprises 16 residues. The J segment lost 1 base and the V segment lost 1 base, leaving 6 bases of the junction unmatched. Germline loops: CDR1 LNHNV, CDR2 YYDKDF (reference sequence). The CDR3 here is CATSRGGQEVNYGYTF. In DNA, the CDR3 is TGTGCCACCAGCAGAGGTGGACAGGAGGTTAACTATGGCTACACCTTC.

The gene calls are TRBV2 and TRBJ2-1; 9 bases line up with TRBD2. The trim removed 5 bases at V and 5 bases at J, leaving 16 bases unmatched. CDR1 and CDR2 (germline): SNHLY, FYNNEI. The CDR3 consists of 18 residues. DNA of the CDR3: TGTGCCAGCAGTAGAGGGGGACGCGGGAGGGTCCCCAACAATGAGCAGTTCTTC. Translating it yields CASSRGGRGRVPNNEQFF.

This clone has more than one count but fewer than ten. The chain employs TRBV2 and TRBJ2-5, with 11 nucleotides matching TRBD2. The J call may not be correct, given that the DNA end is closer to TRBJ2-7. The CDR3 consists of 16 residues. Germline V gene sequence: CDR1 SNHLY, CDR2 FYNNEI. The chain's CDR3 is CASKRDASGGTHEQYF. The CDR3 region has the DNA TGTGCCAGCAAGAGGGACGCTAGCGGGGGGACCCACGAGCAGTACTTC.

The chain carries TRBV11-2 and TRBJ2-7, with 8 positions matching TRBD2. The CDR3 covers 14 residues. The J segment lost 2 bases and the V segment lost 3 bases, leaving 3 bases of the junction unmatched. Germline CDR1 reads SGHAT; CDR2 reads FQNNGV. CDR3 amino acids: CASSFPGRAYEQYF. The CDR3, as DNA: TGTGCCAGCAGCTTTCCCGGGAGGGCCTACGAGCAGTACTTC.

This sequence joins TRBV10-3 and TRBJ2-1; the D call may be TRBD1 or TRBD2 (5 bases each). Trimming shortened V by 4 bases and J by 7 bases, and 20 bases separated the two germline ends. Germline V gene data show CDR1 as ENHRY and CDR2 as SYGVKD. This CDR3 contains 16 residues. The CDR3 nucleotides read TGTGCCATCAGTGTCCTCCGGGACCCCCCGGGGAATGAGCAGTTCTTC. It specifies CAISVLRDPPGNEQFF.